This T cell receptor beta chain was recorded in a study of blood T cell repertoires in COVID-19. Study as a whole: Researchers got acute and convalescent COVID-19 samples from the United States, Italy and Spain.

J was trimmed by 2 bases and V by 4 bases; bases with no gene match: 7. This CDR3 region has 16 residues. Germline values: CDR1 MNHEY, CDR2 SVGEGT. Cohort 3 recovery required two negative PCRs, clearance, or symptom resolution. Per the authors' pipeline: Amplified reference gene primers provided the basis for estimating nucleated cell counts. Profiling relied on immunoSEQ multiplex PCR, and the TCRdb table lists in-frame clones only, not all of them. V and J calls and clone size are as listed in that table; D and trimming were resolved from the DNA. Of a few hundred thousand clones in the sample, more than 75% were seen once.

The TCR comes from a woman younger than 45 who had recovered from COVID-19. The genes are TRBV6-2 or TRBV6-3 and TRBJ2-1; 8 bases line up with TRBD2. Sequenced: PBMCs or T cells enriched from blood (not recorded which). In nucleotides, the CDR3 is TGTGCCAGCAGTTCGGAAGGGACTAGGACCTACAATGAGCAGTTCTTC. Translated: CASSSEGTRTYNEQFF.